The 4 T cell receptor beta chains below were found in one sample sequenced in a study of blood T cell repertoires in COVID-19. The repertoire was sequenced with immunoSEQ multiplex PCR; TCRdb's copy has only in-frame clones and lacks some. The sample holds around 150,000 clones, 90% seen once. The sequencing input was peripheral blood. The receptors derive from a man aged 55 to 70 with active or convalescent COVID-19.

The chain has TRBV25-1 and TRBJ1-6, with 9 bases that match TRBD1. Trimming removed 4 bases from V and 5 bases from J; junction bases left unmatched: 3. Germline CDR1 is MGHDK and CDR2 is SYGVNS. The CDR3 spans 15 residues. The CDR3, as DNA: TGTGCCAGCAGTGTCCGGGACAGGGATAATTCACCCCTCCACTTT. Protein: CASSVRDRDNSPLHF. Variable domain in full (rest from reference TRBV25-1 and TRBJ1-6): EADIYQTPRYLVIGTGKKITLECSQTMGHDKMYWYQQDPGMELHLIHYSYGVNSTEKGDLSSESTVSRIRTEHFPLTLESARPSHTSQYLCASSVRDRDNSPLHFGNGTRLTVT.

The chain combines TRBV2 with TRBJ2-3; 9 nucleotides agree with TRBD2. The CDR3 covers 15 residues. Looked up from germline, CDR1 is SNHLY and CDR2 is FYNNEI. The J segment lost 6 bases and the V segment lost 7 bases, leaving 11 bases of the junction unmatched. The CDR3 DNA follows: TGTGCCAGCATCCCCCTGGGTCTAGCGGGGGATACGCAGTATTTT. Translated: CASIPLGLAGDTQYF.

The gene calls are TRBV2 and TRBJ1-5, with TRBD1 matching 7 bases. This CDR3 is built from 14 residues. Losses at the gene ends were 5 bases for V and 6 bases for J; bases not matched to a gene: 7. Germline lookup yields CDR1 SNHLY and CDR2 FYNNEI. Here the CDR3 DNA reads TGTGCCAGCAGTCCGACAGGGATGAGTCAGCCCCAGCATTTT. It yields the protein CASSPTGMSQPQHF.

The sample holds one count of this clone. The rearrangement uses TRBV27 and TRBJ2-5; tentatively, D is TRBD1 (5 bases). Trimming took 5 bases from V and 5 from J, leaving 6 bases between them. The CDR3 runs to 11 residues. Germline CDR1 reads MNHEY; CDR2 reads SMNVEV (reference sequence). CDR3 residues: CASSPGETQYF. DNA of the CDR3: TGTGCCAGCAGTCCAGGGGAGACCCAGTACTTC.